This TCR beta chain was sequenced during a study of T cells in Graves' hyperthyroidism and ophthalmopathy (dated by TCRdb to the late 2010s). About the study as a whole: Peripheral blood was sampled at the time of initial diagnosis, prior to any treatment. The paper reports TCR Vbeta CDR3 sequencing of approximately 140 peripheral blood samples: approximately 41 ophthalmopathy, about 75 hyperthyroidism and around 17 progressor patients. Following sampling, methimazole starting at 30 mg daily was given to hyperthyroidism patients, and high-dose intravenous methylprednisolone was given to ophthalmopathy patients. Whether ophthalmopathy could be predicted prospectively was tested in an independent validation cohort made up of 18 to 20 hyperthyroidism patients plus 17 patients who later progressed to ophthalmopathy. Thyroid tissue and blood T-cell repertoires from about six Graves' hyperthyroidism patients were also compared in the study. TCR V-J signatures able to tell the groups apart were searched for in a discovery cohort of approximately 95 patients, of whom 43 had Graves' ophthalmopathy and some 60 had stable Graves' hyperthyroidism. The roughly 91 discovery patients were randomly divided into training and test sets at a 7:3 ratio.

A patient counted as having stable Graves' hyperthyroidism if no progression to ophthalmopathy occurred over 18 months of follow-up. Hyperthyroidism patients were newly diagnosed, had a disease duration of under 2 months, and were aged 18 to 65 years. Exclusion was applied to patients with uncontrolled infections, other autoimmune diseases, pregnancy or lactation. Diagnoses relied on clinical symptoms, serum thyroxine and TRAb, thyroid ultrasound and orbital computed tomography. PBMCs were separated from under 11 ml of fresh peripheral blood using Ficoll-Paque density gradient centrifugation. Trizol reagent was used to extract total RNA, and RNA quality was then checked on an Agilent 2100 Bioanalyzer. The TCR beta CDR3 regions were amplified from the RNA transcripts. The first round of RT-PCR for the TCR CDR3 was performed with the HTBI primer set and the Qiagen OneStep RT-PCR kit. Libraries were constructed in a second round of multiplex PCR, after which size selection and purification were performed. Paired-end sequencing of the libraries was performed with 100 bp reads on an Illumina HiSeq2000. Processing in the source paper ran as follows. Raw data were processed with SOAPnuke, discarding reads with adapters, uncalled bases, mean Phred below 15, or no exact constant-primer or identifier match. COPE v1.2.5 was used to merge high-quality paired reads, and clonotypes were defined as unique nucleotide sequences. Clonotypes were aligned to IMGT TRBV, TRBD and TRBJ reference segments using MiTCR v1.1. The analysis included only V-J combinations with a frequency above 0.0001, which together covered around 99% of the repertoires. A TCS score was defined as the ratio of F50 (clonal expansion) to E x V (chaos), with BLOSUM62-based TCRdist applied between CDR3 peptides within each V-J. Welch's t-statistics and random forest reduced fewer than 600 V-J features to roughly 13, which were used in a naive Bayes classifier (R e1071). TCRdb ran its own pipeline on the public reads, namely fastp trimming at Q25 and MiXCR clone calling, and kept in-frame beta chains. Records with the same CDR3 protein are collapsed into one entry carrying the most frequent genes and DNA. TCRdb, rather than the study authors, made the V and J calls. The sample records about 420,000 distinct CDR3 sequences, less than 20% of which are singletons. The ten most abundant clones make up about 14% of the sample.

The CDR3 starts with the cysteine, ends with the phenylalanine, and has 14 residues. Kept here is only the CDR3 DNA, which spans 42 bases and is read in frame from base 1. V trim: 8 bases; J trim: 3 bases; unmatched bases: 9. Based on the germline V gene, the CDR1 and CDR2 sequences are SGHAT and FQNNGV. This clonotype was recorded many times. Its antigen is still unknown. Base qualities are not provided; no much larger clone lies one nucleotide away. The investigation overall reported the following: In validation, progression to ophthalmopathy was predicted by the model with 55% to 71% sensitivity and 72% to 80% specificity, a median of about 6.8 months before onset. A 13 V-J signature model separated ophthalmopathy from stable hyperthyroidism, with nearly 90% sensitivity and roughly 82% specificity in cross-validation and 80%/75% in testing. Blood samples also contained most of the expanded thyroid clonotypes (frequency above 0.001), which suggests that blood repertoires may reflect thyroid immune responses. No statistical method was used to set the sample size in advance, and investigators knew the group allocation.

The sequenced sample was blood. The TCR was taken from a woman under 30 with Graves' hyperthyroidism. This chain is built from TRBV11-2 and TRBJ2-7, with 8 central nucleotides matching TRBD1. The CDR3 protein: CASVLAGGLYEQYF. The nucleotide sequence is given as TGTGCCAGCGTGCTTGCAGGGGGCCTCTACGAGCAGTACTTC.